One sample yielded the 9 T cell receptor beta chains listed below, sequenced in a study of cytomegalovirus exposure and HLA in healthy donors (dated by TCRdb to about 2017). The method was the immunoSEQ multiplex PCR assay. For the multiplex PCR, a mixture combining 60 forward primers for TCR Vbeta segments and 13 reverse primers for TCR Jbeta segments was used. TCRdb mirrors the immuneACCESS table, restricted to in-frame sequences. Some clones are absent from its copies; in checked studies, under half trace to an unresolved V gene, and the reason for the others is unknown. The sample table contains some 140,000 clones; only one count was recorded for 70% to 80% of them. 0.94% of the sample comes from the top ten. Sequenced material: PBMCs. Source of these receptors: a woman aged 60-70 years in good health and CMV-seronegative.

The rearrangement links TRBV7-8 to TRBJ2-2; possible D gene TRBD1, 6 bases. V lost 5 bases, J lost 5 bases, and 15 bases lay in between. This CDR3 is 15 amino acids long. The germline CDR1 and CDR2 sequences are SGHVS and FQNEAQ. The CDR3 is CASSPIVQGTGELFF. The DNA of the CDR3 is TGTGCCAGCAGCCCCATCGTACAGGGAACCGGGGAGCTGTTTTTT. The whole variable domain, filled in from reference TRBV7-8 and TRBJ2-2, reads GAGVSQSPRYKVAKRGQDVALRCDPISGHVSLFWYQQALGQGPEFLTYFQNEAQLDKSGLPSDRFFAERPEGSVSTLKIQRTQQEDSAVYLCASSPIVQGTGELFFGEGSRLTVL.

The chain combines TRBV10-1 with TRBJ2-7, with TRBD2 identical over 8 bases. The CDR3 totals 15 residues. CDR1 and CDR2 from the germline V gene are WNHNN and SYGVQD (reference sequence). Germline trimming cut 5 bases from V and 4 bases from J; bases unmatched to any gene: 10. CDR3 nucleotides: TGCGCCAGCAGTACCGCTCGGGCGGGAGGTTACGAGCAGTACTTC. Translating it yields CASSTARAGGYEQYF.

This clone was recorded a few times. V gene TRBV30 combines with J gene TRBJ2-7; TRBD1 aligns across 9 bases. V shed 0 bases and J 7 bases; nucleotides not matched to a gene: 10. In germline, CDR1 is GTSNPN, CDR2 SVGIG (reference sequence). The CDR3 length is 15 residues. The CDR3 nucleotides are TGTGCCTGGAGTGTCCCAGGGACAGGGATGGGAGAGCAGTACTTC. Protein: CAWSVPGTGMGEQYF.

The chain joins TRBV7-9 to TRBJ1-1; 9 nucleotides agree with TRBD1. There are 15 residues in the CDR3. Germline trimming cut 5 bases from V and 2 bases from J; bases unmatched to any gene: 6. The germline CDR1 and CDR2 sequences are SEHNR and FQNEAQ (reference sequence). Written as DNA, the CDR3 is TGTGCCAGCAGCGCCAGGACAGGGGTTAACACTGAAGCTTTCTTT. As protein: CASSARTGVNTEAFF.

This chain links TRBV5-8 with TRBJ1-2; unclear D gene. Trimming pared 0 bases from V and 1 base from J, leaving 10 bases between. This CDR3 has 15 residues. Germline CDR1 reads SGHTS; CDR2 reads YDEGEE. The CDR3 nucleotides read TGTGCCAGCAGCTTGGTGGCCGGGAATAACTATGGCTACACCTTC. It specifies CASSLVAGNNYGYTF.

This clone was seen a few times. The rearrangement links TRBV7-2 to TRBJ2-7, with TRBD1 identical over 9 bases. The CDR3 covers 14 residues. J gave up 3 bases and V 5 bases, and 5 bases lay outside the gene matches. CDR1 is SGHTA and CDR2 is FQGNSA in the germline V gene. The CDR3 loop reads CASSQDRGRYEQYF. The CDR3 DNA reads TGTGCCAGCAGCCAGGACAGGGGACGCTACGAGCAGTACTTC. The full variable domain, its missing parts supplied by reference TRBV7-2 and TRBJ2-7, is GAGVSQSPSNKVTEKGKDVELRCDPISGHTALYWYRQSLGQGLEFLIYFQGNSAPDKSGLPSDRFSAERTGGSVSTLTIQRTQQEDSAVYLCASSQDRGRYEQYFGPGTRLTVT.

This chain joins TRBV10-1 and TRBJ2-5, with TRBD1 matching 7 bases. Per the germline V gene, CDR1 is WNHNN and CDR2 is SYGVQD (reference sequence). The V segment lost 0 bases and the J segment 11 bases; nucleotides outside the gene matches: 9. The CDR3 consists of 14 residues. CDR3 DNA sequence: TGCGCCAGCAGTGAGTCGACAGGGCGGGTGGAGCAGTACTTC. Encoded protein: CASSESTGRVEQYF.

This clone was recorded a few times. This rearrangement joins TRBV11-3 to TRBJ2-3, with D perhaps matching TRBD2 (5 bases). V dropped 8 bases and J dropped 5 bases, with 8 bases sitting between them. The CDR3 is made up of 11 amino acids. Germline V gene lookup returns CDR1 SGHNT and CDR2 YENEEA. CDR3 region: CASARGDTQYF. CDR3 nucleotide sequence: TGTGCCAGCGCTCGGGGAGATACGCAGTATTTT.

This clone has a single count. V usage is TRBV13 and J usage is TRBJ2-2; D is ambiguous. CDR1 and CDR2 from the germline V gene are PRHDT and FYEKMQ (reference sequence). There are 15 residues in the CDR3. Trimming took off 0 bases at V and 4 bases at J, with 9 bases between the two ends. The CDR3 reads CASSLGRRGTGELFF. CDR3 DNA: TGTGCCAGCAGCTTAGGGCGGCGAGGCACCGGGGAGCTGTTTTTT.